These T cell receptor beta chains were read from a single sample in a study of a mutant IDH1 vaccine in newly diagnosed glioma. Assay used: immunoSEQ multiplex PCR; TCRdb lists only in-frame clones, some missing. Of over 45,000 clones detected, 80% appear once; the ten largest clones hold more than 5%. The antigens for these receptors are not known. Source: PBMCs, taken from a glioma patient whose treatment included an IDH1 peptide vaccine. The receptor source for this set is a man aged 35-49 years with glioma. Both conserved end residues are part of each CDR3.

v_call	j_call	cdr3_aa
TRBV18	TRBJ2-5	CASMLREEETQYF
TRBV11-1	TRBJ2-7	CAGIIGTPPYEQYF
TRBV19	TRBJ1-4	CASSISGFREKLFF
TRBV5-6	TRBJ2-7	CASSLTNRRGEQYF
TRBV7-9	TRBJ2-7	CASRPSSYEQYF
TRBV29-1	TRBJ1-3	CSVSGGNSGNTIYF
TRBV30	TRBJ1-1	CAWSQGNTEAFF
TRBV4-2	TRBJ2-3	CASSQDRGGDRHADTQYF
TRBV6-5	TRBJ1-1	CASSQQGHLNTEAFF
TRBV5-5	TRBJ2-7	CASSWGDGRWDF
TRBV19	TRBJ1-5	CASSMDRGYQPQHF
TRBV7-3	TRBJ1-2	CASSLIPGPNYGYTF
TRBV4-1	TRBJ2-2	CASSQSGQTNTGELFF
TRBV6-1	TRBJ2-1	CASSGQGLGSYNEQFF
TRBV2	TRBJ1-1	CASEDSGTEAFF